In this sample, the clone carrying this T cell receptor (beta chain) turned up many times. Its specificity is not known. Each CDR3 protein gets one entry after TCRdb re-called the reads with MiXCR. Of roughly 68,000 distinct CDR3 sequences listed, 20% to 25% are singletons. The data stem from a study of T cell repertoires in cytomegalovirus infection. In the study overall: HLA-B-restricted CMV epitopes that are well studied were used alongside recently identified HLA-C-restricted ones. CMV infection together with matching HLA type was indicated by public TCR beta signatures.

V lost 5 bases to trimming and J lost 3 bases, with 14 bases between them. Germline-derived CDR1 and CDR2 are SEHNR and FQNEAQ (reference sequence). CDR3 length: 14 amino acids. This receptor was identified in a human donor in good health (CMV status not recorded). Some clones in this sample may be carry-over from other donors' samples. This chain uses TRBV7-9 with TRBJ2-7; tentatively, D is TRBD2 (6 bases). This sample comprised CD8+ T cells from cultured PBMCs, obtained from culture after CMV antigen stimulation. The CDR3 nucleotides read TGTGCCAGCAGCCCCCGGGACTTATTCTACGAGCAGTACTTC. Translated, it gives CASSPRDLFYEQYF.